Below are 20 T cell receptor beta chains sequenced from a single sample in a study of blood T cell repertoires in COVID-19. Generated by immunoSEQ multiplex PCR, the TCRdb table keeps only in-frame clones and is missing some. The sample consists of around 250,000 clones, 90% of them appearing once. Specimen: peripheral blood. The receptors were sampled from a woman aged 55-75 years with COVID-19, enrolled during active disease.

In this sample, this clone turned up once. J is TRBJ2-3 and V is TRBV6-2 or TRBV6-3; 10 bases line up with TRBD2. The CDR3 runs to 17 residues. Losses at the gene ends were 6 bases for V and 1 base for J; bases not matched to a gene: 10. Germline V lookup: CDR1 MNHEY, CDR2 SVGEGT. CDR3 bases: TGTGCCAGCAGCCTACCGTTGGGACTAGCGCGCACAGATACGCAGTATTTT. Translating gives CASSLPLGLARTDTQYF.

The table lists this clone with a count of one. V and J are TRBV7-3 and TRBJ1-1; a weak D match, TRBD1 (6 bases). Germline CDR1 reads SGHTA; CDR2 reads FQGTGA. This CDR3 has 13 residues. V lost 5 bases and J 7 bases, leaving 14 bases between the germline ends. CDR3 protein: CASSLVGQLEAFF. DNA for the CDR3: TGTGCCAGCAGCCTCGTTGGACAGCTTGAAGCTTTCTTT. Variable domain in full (rest from reference TRBV7-3 and TRBJ1-1): GAGVSQTPSNKVTEKGKYVELRCDPISGHTALYWYRQSLGQGPEFLIYFQGTGAADDSGLPNDRFFAVRPEGSVSTLKIQRTERGDSAVYLCASSLVGQLEAFFGQGTRLTVV.

This rearrangement joins TRBV7-2 to TRBJ2-3; D is unclear. The CDR3 totals 16 residues. V was trimmed by 3 bases and J by 2 bases, leaving 15 bases between them. Germline V lookup: CDR1 SGHTA, CDR2 FQGNSA. The DNA for the CDR3 is TGTGCCAGCAGCTTCCCCTCCCTCAGTATCACAGATACGCAGTATTTT. Translation gives CASSFPSLSITDTQYF.

The J gene is TRBJ1-5, the V gene TRBV5-8; TRBD1 agrees at 12 bases. Germline loops: CDR1 SGHTS, CDR2 YDEGEE. J lost 7 bases, V lost 4 bases, and 15 bases had no gene match. The CDR3 runs 18 residues. Here the CDR3 DNA reads TGTGCCAGCAGCCTTTTTTCCGGGACAGGGGGCCCCAGACAGCCCCAGCATTTT. Protein: CASSLFSGTGGPRQPQHF.

This clone is a singleton in its sample. The chain combines TRBV24-1 with TRBJ2-5, with 10 positions matching TRBD2. J was trimmed by 2 bases and V by 4 bases; bases with no gene match: 6. This CDR3 is built from 16 residues. Germline CDR1 is KGHDR and CDR2 is SFDVKD. The CDR3 spells CATSEPSGGGQETQYF. The CDR3 DNA sequence: TGTGCCACCAGTGAGCCTAGCGGGGGTGGGCAAGAGACCCAGTACTTC.

This chain links TRBV3-1 (or the pseudogene TRBV3-2) with TRBJ2-3; 12 nucleotides match TRBD2. The CDR3 has 18 amino acids. CDR1 is LGHDT, CDR2 YNNKEL, per germline (reference sequence). V gave up 0 bases and J gave up 4 bases; unmatched junction bases: 8. This CDR3 reads CASSQDPSGGAGSDTQYF. In nucleotides, the CDR3 is TGTGCCAGCAGCCAAGACCCTAGCGGGGGGGCCGGCTCAGATACGCAGTATTTT.

The chain links TRBV6-2 or TRBV6-3 to TRBJ1-1, with 9 bases identical to TRBD1. This CDR3 comprises 14 residues. In germline, CDR1 is MNHEY, CDR2 SVGEGT. V trimming: 6 bases; J trimming: 5 bases; junction bases outside the gene matches: 7. The CDR3: CASSRGTGRTEAFF. The CDR3 DNA follows: TGTGCCAGCAGCCGGGGGACAGGGAGGACTGAAGCTTTCTTT.

This chain links TRBV20-1 with TRBJ1-1, with D hard to call. The CDR3 spans 11 residues. Trimming stripped 5 bases from V and 3 bases from J, with 7 bases between. Germline lookup yields CDR1 DFQATT and CDR2 SNEGSKA (reference sequence). CDR3 amino acids: CSAPQYTEAFF. As DNA, the CDR3 is TGCAGTGCTCCTCAGTACACTGAAGCTTTCTTT.

Only one count was recorded for this clone. The V gene is TRBV5-1, the J gene TRBJ2-5, with D possibly being TRBD2 (6 bases). This CDR3 is built from 16 residues. Trimming took 4 bases from V and 5 from J, leaving 21 bases between them. Germline V lookup: CDR1 SGHRS, CDR2 YFSETQ. The CDR3 DNA reads as TGCGCCAGCAGCGGATCCGGGGGTGGAGACACGGAGACCCAGTACTTC. The encoded protein is CASSGSGGGDTETQYF. Filled out from reference TRBV5-1 and TRBJ2-5, the complete variable domain reads KAGVTQTPRYLIKTRGQQVTLSCSPISGHRSVSWYQQTPGQGLQFLFEYFSETQRNKGNFPGRFSGRQFSNSRSEMNVSTLELGDSALYLCASSGSGGGDTETQYFGPGTRLLVL.

The genes are TRBV5-4 and TRBJ1-1; no reliable D call. Trimming pared 0 bases from V and 7 bases from J, leaving 19 bases between. This CDR3 spans 16 amino acids. Germline lookup yields CDR1 SGHNT and CDR2 YYREEE (reference sequence). The CDR3 here is CASSLAGNAAGFEAFF. The CDR3 coding sequence is TGTGCCAGCAGCTTGGCCGGGAACGCGGCCGGATTTGAAGCTTTCTTT. The full variable domain, completed using reference TRBV5-4 and TRBJ1-1, is ETGVTQSPTHLIKTRGQQVTLRCSSQSGHNTVSWYQQALGQGPQFIFQYYREEENGRGNFPPRFSGLQFPNYSSELNVNALELDDSALYLCASSLAGNAAGFEAFFGQGTRLTVV.

The chain links TRBV6-2 or TRBV6-3 to TRBJ1-5; no definite D call. Germline lookup yields CDR1 MNHEY and CDR2 SVGEGT. CDR3 length equals 16 residues. The germline V and J ends were trimmed by 2 bases and 3 bases, with 14 bases remaining between them. The CDR3 DNA is TGTGCCAGCAGTTACCGACCGGGAGGAGACAATCAGCCCCAGCATTTT. Its translation: CASSYRPGGDNQPQHF.

The J gene is TRBJ1-4, the V gene TRBV30; perhaps TRBD1 as D (6 bases). Looked up from germline, CDR1 is GTSNPN and CDR2 is SVGIG (reference sequence). The CDR3 loop spans 13 amino acids. V lost 5 bases and J 2 bases, leaving 9 bases between the germline ends. The CDR3 sequence: CAWAQGTNEKLFF. The CDR3 DNA sequence: TGTGCCTGGGCACAGGGCACTAATGAAAAACTGTTTTTT.

The V call is TRBV10-3, the J call TRBJ2-7; 10 bases agree with TRBD1. From germline, CDR1 is ENHRY and CDR2 SYGVKD. V lost 4 bases, J lost 1 base, and 4 bases stayed unmatched. The CDR3 covers 15 residues. CDR3 bases: TGTGCCATCAGTGGGTGGGGACAGGGGTCCTACGAGCAGTACTTC. Amino acids: CAISGWGQGSYEQYF.

V gene TRBV19 combines with J gene TRBJ2-7; D might be TRBD1 (6 bases). The CDR3 totals 14 residues. Germline-derived CDR1 and CDR2 are LNHDA and SQIVND (reference sequence). The ends were cut back, 6 bases at V and 4 bases at J, with 16 bases in the middle. The CDR3 reads CASRPGSGEYEQYF. CDR3 nucleotide sequence: TGTGCCAGTAGACCAGGGTCAGGGGAATACGAGCAGTACTTC. Based on the CDR3 plus reference TRBV19 and TRBJ2-7, the full variable domain is DGGITQSPKYLFRKEGQNVTLSCEQNLNHDAMYWYRQDPGQGLRLIYYSQIVNDFQKGDIAEGYSVSREKKESFPLTVTSAQKNPTAFYLCASRPGSGEYEQYFGPGTRLTVT.

Remarks on this clone: Other DNA sequences of this sample code for an identical CDR3. The chain employs TRBV25-1 and TRBJ1-2; D is unresolved. Trimming removed 4 bases from V and 3 bases from J, with 6 bases in between. Germline assignment: CDR1 MGHDK and CDR2 SYGVNS. CDR3 length: 12 amino acids. This CDR3 is CASSGGYYGYTF. CDR3 DNA sequence: TGTGCCAGCAGTGGCGGATACTATGGCTACACCTTC.

This chain connects TRBV13 to TRBJ2-2; 7 bases are a match to TRBD2. Germline assignment: CDR1 PRHDT and CDR2 FYEKMQ (reference sequence). V was clipped by 4 bases and J by 4 bases; unmatched bases: 9. CDR3 length: 16 residues. CDR3 region: CASSYWEGSGTGELFF. The CDR3 region has the DNA TGTGCCAGCAGCTACTGGGAGGGCTCGGGCACCGGGGAGCTGTTTTTT.

A single count supports this clone. In DNA, the CDR3 is TGTGCCAGCAGCCCTTCTCCGGGGACTGAAGCTTTCTTT. As protein: CASSPSPGTEAFF. The V call is TRBV9, the J call TRBJ1-1; D not certain. V gave up 4 bases and J gave up 5 bases, with 12 bases separating them. Looked up from germline, CDR1 is SGDLS and CDR2 is YYNGEE. This CDR3 has 13 amino acids.

The CDR3 DNA follows: TGTGCCAGTAGTATATTCCGCGAGAAGTATCGGTCTTCTGGAAACACCATATATTTT. Amino acids: CASSIFREKYRSSGNTIYF. The chain carries TRBV19 and TRBJ1-3; D remains ambiguous. Trimming stripped 2 bases from V and 1 base from J, with 21 bases between. The CDR3 loop spans 19 amino acids. Germline loops: CDR1 LNHDA, CDR2 SQIVND (reference sequence).

This chain uses TRBV30 with TRBJ2-3, with TRBD1 matching over 10 bases. Germline V gives CDR1 GTSNPN, CDR2 SVGIG (reference sequence). This CDR3 has 15 residues. The junction had 3 bases not matched to a gene; V was cut back by 2 bases and J by 1 base. The CDR3 is CAWSRGTGGTDTQYF. The DNA for the CDR3 is TGTGCCTGGAGTCGCGGGACAGGGGGCACAGATACGCAGTATTTT. The whole variable domain, filled in from reference TRBV30 and TRBJ2-3, reads SQTIHQWPATLVQPVGSPLSLECTVEGTSNPNLYWYRQAAGRGLQLLFYSVGIGQISSEVPQNLSASRPQDRQFILSSKKLLLSDSGFYLCAWSRGTGGTDTQYFGPGTRLTVL.

This rearrangement joins TRBV10-3 to TRBJ1-1, with TRBD1 identical over 8 bases. The trim removed 5 bases at V and 3 bases at J, leaving 5 bases unmatched. Germline V CDR1 and CDR2: ENHRY, SYGVKD. The length of the CDR3 is 14 residues. CDR3 bases: TGTGCCATCAGTCCTGCGACAGGGGACACTGAAGCTTTCTTT. This codes for CAISPATGDTEAFF.